This entry concerns a single T cell receptor beta chain. Its antigen is unidentified. Libraries were prepared by immunoSEQ multiplex PCR; TCRdb keeps only in-frame clonotypes and omits some of them. The sample includes around 150,000 clones, roughly 94% of them seen just once. The germline V and J ends were trimmed by 0 bases and 1 base, with 11 bases remaining between them. Germline CDR1 and CDR2: SGHTA and FQGNSA. The CDR3 totals 16 residues. These data come from a study of T cell responses to AZD1222 COVID-19 vaccine. Study outcomes and limitations: Donors skewed white British and female; clonal diversity was possibly underestimated. In all cases, repertoires were sampled only after the peak T cell response. Baseline seropositivity occurred in only six or seven AZD1222 recipients. With dominance at 160-218 and 743-854, vaccine-associated CD4 TCRs spanned spike.

The rearrangement uses TRBV7-2 and TRBJ2-3; D remains ambiguous. The clonotype was recovered from an adult in good health. The specimen comprised peripheral blood, sampled on day 0 of AZD1222 vaccination. CDR3 DNA sequence: TGTGCCAGCAGCTTAGCGGGCACCTGGGGCACAGATACGCAGTATTTT. Translation: CASSLAGTWGTDTQYF.